This T cell receptor beta chain came from a study of quantifying T cell responses using KT2 cells. The overall study: cDNA was made from DNase-treated RNA using alpha and beta constant primers. Estimated efficiency of the T4 ligation step was above 8.5% under optimum conditions.

Each cDNA got a UMI-containing oligo ligated at its 3' end. First-round PCR used roughly 4 cycles and beta primers RC1.1 and RC1.2 covering TRBC1 and TRBC2. TCRdb reprocessed the UMI-ligation and nested PCR reads via MiXCR and lists one record per CDR3 protein. The data contain over 55,000 distinct CDR3 sequences, 10% to 15% of them singletons. This clonotype has a handful of counts. What it binds is unknown. The V gene lost 3 bases and the J gene lost 0 bases, with 14 bases spanning the gap. From germline, CDR1 is SGHAT and CDR2 FQDESV (reference sequence). The CDR3 loop spans 17 amino acids. General study findings and limits: Even the lowest spike-in, about one KT2 cell per 100,000 PBMC, yielded detectable KT2 sequences.

KT2 cells were mixed with fixed PBMC numbers at varying ratios. The sequenced material came from PBMCs spiked with cells of the T cell clone KT2. This chain joins TRBV11-1 and TRBJ2-2; D is undetermined. This receptor was taken from a human donor. This chain's CDR3 is CASSFLKTETNTGELFF. The CDR3 nucleotides are TGTGCCAGCAGCTTTCTTAAAACGGAAACGAACACCGGGGAGCTGTTTTTT.